Listed below are T cell receptor beta chains from one sample, sequenced in a study of shared clonotypes between healthy human individuals. Measured with immunoSEQ multiplex PCR; TCRdb has only the in-frame clones, and not every one. The repertoire holds about 2.1 million clones, with about 94% as singletons. Sequencing used naive CD8+ T cells from PBMCs. The receptors shown here come from a man aged 18-30 years in good health. Some clones in this sample may be carry-over from other donors' samples. Each CDR3 is given with its conserved first and last residue. A D gene is named only where the DNA matches it firmly. Expanded clones are given a class, and other clones once, few, many or no size at all.

clone size	V gene	J gene	D gene	CDR3 DNA	CDR3 protein
NA	TRBV25-1	TRBJ1-6	TRBD1	TGTGCCAGCAGTAGACAGGGAAGCTCCTATAATTCACCCCTCCACTTT	CASSRQGSSYNSPLHF
NA	TRBV5-4	TRBJ2-2	TRBD1	TGTGCCAGCAGCCATAACAGGGGGCGAACCGGGGAGCTGTTTTTT	CASSHNRGRTGELFF
NA	TRBV28	TRBJ1-2	NA	TGTGCCAGCAGTTGGGAGGGAGGCTACACCTTC	CASSWEGGYTF
NA	TRBV28	TRBJ2-1	TRBD2	TGTGCCAGCAGTTTGCGAGGACTAGCGGTACTCCTGTCCCATGAGCAGTTCTTC	CASSLRGLAVLLSHEQFF
NA	TRBV29-1	TRBJ2-7	TRBD1	TGCAGCGTTGCCCATGGACAGGGGAGGGAGCAGTACTTC	CSVAHGQGREQYF
NA	TRBV29-1	TRBJ1-4	NA	TGCAGCGTTGAAGACAGGGGAGGTGAAAAACTGTTTTTT	CSVEDRGGEKLFF
NA	TRBV4-1	TRBJ2-7	NA	TGCGCCAGCAGCCAAGATAGTTGGGACAAGGGATATACCTACGAGCAGTACTTC	CASSQDSWDKGYTYEQYF
NA	TRBV19	TRBJ2-7	NA	TGTGCCAGTAGTGATGGACAGAAGAGCTCCTACGAGCAGTACTTC	CASSDGQKSSYEQYF
NA	TRBV7-9	TRBJ2-3	TRBD2	TGTGCCAGCAGCCATCTACTAGCGGGAGAAATAACAGATACGCAGTATTTT	CASSHLLAGEITDTQYF
few	TRBV27	TRBJ1-4	TRBD1	TGTGCCAGCAGTTTTGGGACAGGGAATGAAAAACTGTTTTTT	CASSFGTGNEKLFF
NA	TRBV30	TRBJ2-7	NA	TGTGCCTGGAGTGTTGGGACAAGTCAGGAGCAGTACTTC	CAWSVGTSQEQYF
once	TRBV7-9	TRBJ1-4	NA	TGTGCCAGCAGCTTTAGGGGGGCTGTGCGGGAAAAACTGTTTTTT	CASSFRGAVREKLFF
NA	TRBV27	TRBJ2-3	TRBD2	TGTGCCAGCAGTTTAGGAGCGGGATCCACAGATACGCAGTATTTT	CASSLGAGSTDTQYF
NA	TRBV19	TRBJ1-2	TRBD1	TGTGCCAGTAGTATAGATACAGGGGAAAACTATGGCTACACCTTC	CASSIDTGENYGYTF
NA	TRBV7-2	TRBJ2-7	NA	TGTGCCAGCAGCTTAGCCTCATTTGGGTACGAGCAGTACTTC	CASSLASFGYEQYF
NA	TRBV4-1	TRBJ1-1	NA	TGCGCCAGCAGCCCTGTGGGGGGAAACACTGAAGCTTTCTTT	CASSPVGGNTEAFF